The T cell receptor (beta chain) under discussion was sequenced for a study of shared clonotypes between healthy human individuals. Broader study findings: Naive subsets, compared against memory subsets, generally had larger estimated richness values. A handful of donors had roughly 5% of their naive CD4 clonotypes in common. What rarefaction showed was incomplete sorted-subset sequencing despite large depth.

To note about this clone: No antigen is known for it.

CD4+ cells yielded CD45RA+ naive and CD45RA-negative memory subsets. Trimming removed 6 bases from V and 1 base from J, with 6 bases in between. The CDR3 loop spans 13 amino acids. Germline V lookup: CDR1 SNHLY, CDR2 FYNNEI. Some clones are missing from TCRdb's copy, which holds only in-frame ones; the method was immunoSEQ multiplex PCR. The sample holds 2,500,000 or so clones, approximately 94% seen once. This clonotype was sampled from a young man in good health. This sequence joins TRBV2 and TRBJ2-2; no clear D gene. The sequencing sample was made of naive CD4+ T cells sorted from blood. Subset specified: CD45RA+ positively selected. The CDR3 region has the DNA TGTGCCAGCAGGCAGGTGAACACCGGGGAGCTGTTTTTT. This encodes CASRQVNTGELFF.